One and the same sample provided the 25 T cell receptor beta chains below, sequenced in a study of blood T cell repertoires in COVID-19 (TCRdb year 2020). The protocol used for the library was the immunoSEQ multiplex PCR assay. The clones in this table, taken by TCRdb from immuneACCESS, are in-frame only. Not every clone is retained; where verified, under half of the shortfall comes from an unresolved V gene, and the cause of the rest is unknown. This sample comprises roughly 250,000 clones, under 95% of them detected only once. The ten largest make up 1.9% of the sample. Sample: PBMCs or T cells enriched from blood (not recorded which). Source of these receptors: a woman between 18 and 29 years old who had recovered from COVID-19.

V and J are TRBV6-1 and TRBJ1-2; D is perhaps TRBD1 (5 bases). CDR1 and CDR2 from the germline V gene are MNHNS and SASEGT. V dropped 1 base and J dropped 2 bases, with 5 bases sitting between them. The CDR3 sequence is 13 residues long. DNA for the CDR3: TGTGCCAGCAGTGAAGGGACAAACTATGGCTACACCTTC. It translates to CASSEGTNYGYTF.

The rearrangement joins TRBV4-1 to TRBJ2-1; D remains unclear. Germline V gene sequence: CDR1 MGHRA, CDR2 YSYEKL. The CDR3 has 15 amino acids. Trimming shortened V by 5 bases and J by 10 bases, and 21 bases separated the two germline ends. CDR3 region: CASSVPSATPTEQFF. The CDR3 nucleotides are TGCGCCAGCAGCGTACCCTCGGCGACTCCCACCGAGCAGTTCTTC.

The V and J genes are TRBV20-1 and TRBJ1-2; D not certain. Germline V gives CDR1 DFQATT, CDR2 SNEGSKA (reference sequence). The length of the CDR3 is 11 residues. V gave up 1 base and J gave up 4 bases, with 4 bases separating them. CDR3 loop: CSARAVYGYTF. The CDR3 DNA sequence: TGCAGTGCTAGAGCTGTCTATGGCTACACCTTC.

DNA for the CDR3: TGTGCCAGCAGCGTTGACCGGGACAGGGGAAACACTGAAGCTTTCTTT. This encodes CASSVDRDRGNTEAFF. This rearrangement joins TRBV9 to TRBJ1-1; 10 nucleotides agree with TRBD1. Germline V gene lookup returns CDR1 SGDLS and CDR2 YYNGEE. The length of the CDR3 is 16 residues. Germline trimming cut 2 bases from V and 2 bases from J; bases unmatched to any gene: 6.

This clone was seen only a few times. Other DNA sequences in the same sample also yield this CDR3. This rearrangement joins TRBV10-3 to TRBJ1-1, with no clear D. In germline, CDR1 is ENHRY, CDR2 SYGVKD. The CDR3 extends over 14 amino acids. Deletions cut 5 bases from V and 0 bases from J, with 10 bases between. The CDR3 sequence is CAISPGEMNTEAFF. The DNA of the CDR3 is TGTGCCATCAGTCCCGGGGAGATGAACACTGAAGCTTTCTTT.

This rearrangement joins TRBV2 to TRBJ2-3; D is possibly TRBD2 (5 bases). The CDR3 has 14 amino acids. Germline CDR1 and CDR2: SNHLY and FYNNEI. V was trimmed by 3 bases and J by 2 bases, leaving 9 bases between them. CDR3 loop: CASSEFRDTDTQYF. CDR3 coding DNA: TGTGCCAGCAGTGAGTTCCGGGACACAGATACGCAGTATTTT.

This clone was counted only a few times. This chain joins TRBV7-9 and TRBJ1-2; 7 nucleotides match TRBD1. CDR1 is SEHNR and CDR2 is FQNEAQ in the germline V gene (reference sequence). The CDR3 is 15 amino acids. V was pared by 1 base and J by 4 bases, with 6 bases of the junction left unmatched. The CDR3 protein is CASSLGQGSGYGYTF. For the CDR3, the DNA is TGTGCCAGCAGCTTAGGACAGGGTAGTGGCTATGGCTACACCTTC.

The chain combines TRBV5-8 with TRBJ1-2, with 7 bases aligning to TRBD1. The CDR3 extends over 16 amino acids. CDR1 is SGHTS and CDR2 is YDEGEE in the germline V gene. Trimming at V came to 3 bases and at J to 2 bases, leaving 10 bases not matched to a gene. CDR3 DNA sequence: TGTGCCAGCAGCTGGGCCGGGACAGCGGGCAACTATGGCTACACCTTC. This translates into CASSWAGTAGNYGYTF. The entire variable domain, with the rest obtained from reference TRBV5-8 and TRBJ1-2, is as follows: EAGVTQSPTHLIKTRGQQATLRCSPISGHTSVYWYQQALGLGLQFLLWYDEGEERNRGNFPPRFSGRQFPNYSSELNVNALELEDSALYLCASSWAGTAGNYGYTFGSGTRLTVV.

This sequence joins TRBV7-2 and TRBJ2-5, with D maybe TRBD2 (6 bases). In germline, CDR1 is SGHTA, CDR2 FQGNSA. This CDR3 contains 17 residues. Trimming removed 2 bases at V and 5 bases at J, with 21 bases between. The CDR3 DNA is TGTGCCAGCAGCTTAATATATAACAGCCTCGCGGGGGAGACCCAGTACTTC. This gives the protein CASSLIYNSLAGETQYF.

The V and J genes are TRBV5-4 and TRBJ2-7, with D possibly TRBD1 on 6 matching bases. The CDR3 runs to 15 residues. Trimming removed 5 bases from V and 0 bases from J, with 15 bases in between. Germline lookup yields CDR1 SGHNT and CDR2 YYREEE (reference sequence). CDR3 residues: CASSLNRVNSYEQYF. DNA for the CDR3: TGTGCCAGCAGTCTCAACAGGGTGAACTCCTACGAGCAGTACTTC.

Turning to this clone: The sample holds other DNA sequences that translate to the same CDR3. The V call is TRBV28, the J call TRBJ1-5; D gene unclear. Germline loops: CDR1 MDHEN, CDR2 SYDVKM. Trimming pared 3 bases from V and 2 bases from J, leaving 11 bases between. This CDR3 contains 15 residues. CDR3 nucleotides: TGTGCCAGCAGTTTGGGAGGTCGGGGCAATCAGCCCCAGCATTTT. It translates to CASSLGGRGNQPQHF.

This chain joins TRBV18 and TRBJ1-6; possibly TRBD1 for D (6 bases). This CDR3 comprises 14 residues. CDR1 and CDR2 (germline): KGHSH, LQKENI. V was shortened by 10 bases and J by 4 bases, with 14 bases between the two germline ends. The CDR3 DNA sequence: TGTGCCACCAGGGGCTGGGGGTATAATTCACCCCTCCACTTT. Encoded protein: CATRGWGYNSPLHF.

The gene calls are TRBV5-6 and TRBJ2-5, with 15 bases aligning to TRBD2. Germline V gene sequence: CDR1 SGHDT, CDR2 YYEEEE. The CDR3 contains 17 residues. V lost 3 bases to trimming and J lost 6 bases; unmatched junction nucleotides: 9. This CDR3 reads CASSSSGLAGGRKTQYF. In nucleotides, the CDR3 is TGTGCCAGCAGCTCCTCAGGACTAGCGGGAGGGCGAAAGACCCAGTACTTC.

This clone is a singleton in its sample. The chain recombines TRBV19 with TRBJ2-5; 10 bases map to TRBD2. This CDR3 spans 15 amino acids. The V segment lost 5 bases and the J segment 0 bases; nucleotides outside the gene matches: 3. Germline V gene sequence: CDR1 LNHDA, CDR2 SQIVND (reference sequence). CDR3 DNA sequence: TGTGCCAGTAGTGTTGGACTAGCGGACCAAGAGACCCAGTACTTC. Protein sequence: CASSVGLADQETQYF.

The chain is built from TRBV15 and TRBJ1-1; D is ambiguous. The germline CDR1 and CDR2 sequences are LNHNV and YYDKDF (reference sequence). The CDR3 length is 12 residues. V dropped 6 bases and J dropped 1 base, with 6 bases sitting between them. This chain's CDR3 is CATRGGNTEAFF. CDR3 sequence (DNA): TGTGCCACCAGGGGAGGGAACACTGAAGCTTTCTTT. Combining the CDR3 with reference TRBV15 and TRBJ1-1 gives the whole variable domain DAMVIQNPRYQVTQFGKPVTLSCSQTLNHNVMYWYQQKSSQAPKLLFHYYDKDFNNEADTPDNFQSRRPNTSFCFLDIRSPGLGDTAMYLCATRGGNTEAFFGQGTRLTVV.

The V call is TRBV5-1, the J call TRBJ2-3; 9 bases fit TRBD1. CDR1 is SGHRS and CDR2 is YFSETQ in the germline V gene. The J segment lost 4 bases and the V segment lost 2 bases, leaving 2 bases of the junction unmatched. The CDR3 sequence is 14 residues long. DNA of the CDR3: TGCGCCAGCAGCTTTCGGACAGGGGCAGATACGCAGTATTTT. Translating it yields CASSFRTGADTQYF. Supplemented by reference TRBV5-1 and TRBJ2-3, the full variable domain reads KAGVTQTPRYLIKTRGQQVTLSCSPISGHRSVSWYQQTPGQGLQFLFEYFSETQRNKGNFPGRFSGRQFSNSRSEMNVSTLELGDSALYLCASSFRTGADTQYFGPGTRLTVL.

This clone was observed once. The chain is built from TRBV7-3 and TRBJ1-4; D is undetermined. The germline gives CDR1 SGHTA, CDR2 FQGTGA. This CDR3 region has 15 residues. The V and J ends lost 2 bases and 8 bases respectively, with 15 bases between them. The CDR3 sequence is CASSLGGSPGEKLFF. The DNA of the CDR3 is TGTGCCAGCAGCTTAGGCGGGTCACCTGGGGAAAAACTGTTTTTT.

The chain recombines TRBV11-2 with TRBJ2-1; 7 bases align to TRBD2. Germline CDR1 is SGHAT and CDR2 is FQNNGV. The CDR3 spans 18 residues. The V gene end was trimmed by 5 bases and the J gene end by 0 bases; junction bases not matched to a gene: 13. Here the CDR3 DNA reads TGTGCCAGCAGCCTAAGGAAGCGGGGTTATAGCTCCTACAATGAGCAGTTCTTC. Translating gives CASSLRKRGYSSYNEQFF.

The J gene is TRBJ1-2, the V gene TRBV29-1; tentatively, D is TRBD1 (5 bases). Deletions cut 3 bases from V and 8 bases from J, with 16 bases between. This CDR3 has 13 amino acids. Per the germline V gene, CDR1 is SQVTM and CDR2 is ANQGSEA. As DNA, the CDR3 is TGCAGCGTTGAGGGGCAGGATTTAGGAGGCTACACCTTC. It translates to CSVEGQDLGGYTF.

V usage is TRBV7-3 and J usage is TRBJ2-3; D call uncertain. The CDR3 runs to 15 residues. Trimming took off 5 bases at V and 2 bases at J, with 14 bases between the two ends. The V gene's germline CDR1 is SGHTA and CDR2 FQGTGA. CDR3 sequence (DNA): TGTGCCAGCAGCCTCATTGGCGGCCTCACAGATACGCAGTATTTT. Translation gives CASSLIGGLTDTQYF. Combining the CDR3 with reference TRBV7-3 and TRBJ2-3 gives the whole variable domain GAGVSQTPSNKVTEKGKYVELRCDPISGHTALYWYRQSLGQGPEFLIYFQGTGAADDSGLPNDRFFAVRPEGSVSTLKIQRTERGDSAVYLCASSLIGGLTDTQYFGPGTRLTVL.

V and J are TRBV27 and TRBJ1-1; D may be TRBD1 (6 bases). This CDR3 region has 19 residues. In germline, CDR1 is MNHEY, CDR2 SMNVEV (reference sequence). The germline V and J ends were trimmed by 8 bases and 2 bases, with 30 bases remaining between them. The CDR3: CASSSMNAGYRVRNTEAFF. CDR3 DNA sequence: TGTGCCAGCTCCTCCATGAATGCGGGCTACAGGGTCCGAAACACTGAAGCTTTCTTT.

The chain couples TRBV19 to TRBJ1-5; no firm D call. The length of the CDR3 is 14 residues. Trimming took off 1 base at V and 4 bases at J, with 8 bases between the two ends. Germline V gene data show CDR1 as LNHDA and CDR2 as SQIVND (reference sequence). CDR3: CASSIGTANQPQHF. The DNA of the CDR3 is TGTGCCAGTAGTATAGGAACAGCTAATCAGCCCCAGCATTTT. The variable domain in full, completed from reference TRBV19 and TRBJ1-5, reads DGGITQSPKYLFRKEGQNVTLSCEQNLNHDAMYWYRQDPGQGLRLIYYSQIVNDFQKGDIAEGYSVSREKKESFPLTVTSAQKNPTAFYLCASSIGTANQPQHFGDGTRLSIL.

The V gene is TRBV5-1, the J gene TRBJ1-4; 11 bases line up with TRBD1. With 0 bases clipped from V and 7 bases from J, the junction kept 8 bases outside the gene matches. The CDR3 is made up of 17 amino acids. Germline CDR1 and CDR2: SGHRS and YFSETQ. CDR3 DNA sequence: TGCGCCAGCAGCTTGGGTTTTTTAGGACAGGGGGCTGAAAAACTGTTTTTT. Translated: CASSLGFLGQGAEKLFF.

The rearrangement uses TRBV6-5 and TRBJ2-7, with D uncertain. Germline assignment: CDR1 MNHEY and CDR2 SVGAGI. V shed 4 bases and J shed 2 bases, with 3 bases lying between them. The CDR3 length is 11 residues. This CDR3 reads CASSSAYEQYF. DNA for the CDR3: TGTGCCAGCAGTTCAGCCTACGAGCAGTACTTC.

About this clone itself: This CDR3 is also generated by other DNA sequences in the sample. The CDR3 region is CASSPQGNYGYTF. In nucleotides, the CDR3 is TGTGCCAGCTCACCTCAGGGGAACTATGGCTACACCTTC. The V and J genes are TRBV18 and TRBJ1-2; D possibly corresponds to TRBD1 (6 bases). Germline CDR1 is KGHSH and CDR2 is LQKENI. The CDR3 consists of 13 residues. The V and J ends lost 3 bases and 2 bases respectively, with 7 bases between them.